The 9 T cell receptor beta chains below come from one sample, sequenced in a study of T-cell reconstitution after alpha-beta-depleted transplantation in children. This sample's TCRbeta library carried unique molecular identifier barcodes. TCRdb fed the PCR reads into MiXCR, producing one record per CDR3 protein. The profile shows about 360,000 distinct CDR3 sequences, 10% to 15% of them singletons. Sample: PBMCs, taken from the stem cell graft. These receptors all come from a human donor who donated a stem cell graft to a child with Fanconi anemia.

The gene calls are TRBV5-6 and TRBJ2-1; D perhaps matches TRBD1 (6 bases). Germline CDR1 is SGHDT and CDR2 is YYEEEE. Deletions cut 0 bases from V and 1 base from J, with 11 bases between. The CDR3 length is 16 residues. As DNA, the CDR3 is TGTGCCAGCAGCTTGGCCGGAAGGGGGTCCTACAATGAGCAGTTCTTC. Protein sequence: CASSLAGRGSYNEQFF.

This clonotype was observed at least ten times. The chain employs TRBV20-1 and TRBJ1-1; D unresolved. Germline CDR1 reads DFQATT; CDR2 reads SNEGSKA (reference sequence). V dropped 0 bases and J dropped 10 bases, with 15 bases sitting between them. The CDR3 is 13 residues long. The CDR3 DNA is TGCAGTGCTAGAGAAGCCGACCCCCCGAGAGCTTTCTTT. It specifies CSAREADPPRAFF.

This clonotype was observed a handful of times. The CDR3 DNA follows: TGCAGTGCTAGCCGTGACAATGGTGAAAAACTGTTTTTT. Translation gives CSASRDNGEKLFF. J is TRBJ1-4 and V is TRBV20-1; the D is unclear. Trimming left V 3 bases short and J 7 bases short, with 12 bases between. CDR3 length: 13 residues. Germline CDR1 and CDR2: DFQATT and SNEGSKA (reference sequence).

This clonotype appeared many times. The chain carries TRBV27 and TRBJ2-5, with 7 bases identical to TRBD1. CDR1 is MNHEY, CDR2 SMNVEV, per germline (reference sequence). Trimming at V came to 6 bases and at J to 3 bases, leaving 4 bases not matched to a gene. The CDR3 consists of 13 residues. This chain's CDR3 is CASSIGGEETQYF. DNA for the CDR3: TGTGCCAGCAGCATAGGGGGCGAAGAGACCCAGTACTTC.

In its sample, this clonotype was seen many times. The rearrangement links TRBV29-1 to TRBJ2-1, with D perhaps given as TRBD1 or TRBD2 (5 bases each). Germline V CDR1 and CDR2: SQVTM, ANQGSEA. The CDR3 loop spans 15 amino acids. V lost 7 bases and J lost 0, with 16 bases in between. CDR3: CSAVGAGTSYNEQFF. CDR3 bases: TGCAGCGCCGTAGGGGCAGGGACCTCCTACAATGAGCAGTTCTTC.

The V and J genes are TRBV14 and TRBJ1-2; 8 bases fit TRBD1. The CDR3 is 16 residues long. With V trimmed by 4 bases and J by 4 bases, 11 bases remained unmatched. Germline loops: CDR1 SGHDN, CDR2 FVKESK. CDR3 residues: CASSRLSGTGIYGYTF. In nucleotides, the CDR3 is TGTGCCAGCAGCCGACTTTCCGGGACAGGTATCTATGGCTACACCTTC.

The CDR3 region has the DNA TGTGCCAGCAGCCCTGCGGGGGCGCGCGGCTACACCTTC. Amino acids: CASSPAGARGYTF. The rearrangement joins TRBV5-6 to TRBJ1-2; a possible D gene is TRBD1 (6 bases). From germline, CDR1 is SGHDT and CDR2 YYEEEE. The CDR3 is 13 residues long. V lost 4 bases to trimming and J lost 8 bases, with 15 bases between them.

This clonotype was picked up many times. CDR3 coding DNA: TGTGCCAGCAGCGTGGGGCAGAATGAGCAGTTCTTC. This translates into CASSVGQNEQFF. The chain couples TRBV9 to TRBJ2-1, with D tentatively TRBD1 (5 bases). The CDR3 is made up of 12 amino acids. Germline V gene lookup returns CDR1 SGDLS and CDR2 YYNGEE. With 2 bases removed from V and 7 bases from J, the gap between germline ends came to 7 bases. The variable domain in full, with the rest retrieved from reference TRBV9 and TRBJ2-1, is DSGVTQTPKHLITATGQRVTLRCSPRSGDLSVYWYQQSLDQGLQFLIQYYNGEERAKGNILERFSAQQFPDLHSELNLSSLELGDSALYFCASSVGQNEQFFGPGTRLTVL.

The chain uses TRBV7-8 and TRBJ2-1; D is possibly TRBD2 (6 bases). Germline assignment: CDR1 SGHVS and CDR2 FQNEAQ. This CDR3 region has 14 residues. V gave up 4 bases and J gave up 6 bases, with 13 bases separating them. CDR3 amino acids: CASSWDSVANEQFF. As DNA, the CDR3 is TGTGCCAGCAGCTGGGACTCTGTGGCCAATGAGCAGTTCTTC.